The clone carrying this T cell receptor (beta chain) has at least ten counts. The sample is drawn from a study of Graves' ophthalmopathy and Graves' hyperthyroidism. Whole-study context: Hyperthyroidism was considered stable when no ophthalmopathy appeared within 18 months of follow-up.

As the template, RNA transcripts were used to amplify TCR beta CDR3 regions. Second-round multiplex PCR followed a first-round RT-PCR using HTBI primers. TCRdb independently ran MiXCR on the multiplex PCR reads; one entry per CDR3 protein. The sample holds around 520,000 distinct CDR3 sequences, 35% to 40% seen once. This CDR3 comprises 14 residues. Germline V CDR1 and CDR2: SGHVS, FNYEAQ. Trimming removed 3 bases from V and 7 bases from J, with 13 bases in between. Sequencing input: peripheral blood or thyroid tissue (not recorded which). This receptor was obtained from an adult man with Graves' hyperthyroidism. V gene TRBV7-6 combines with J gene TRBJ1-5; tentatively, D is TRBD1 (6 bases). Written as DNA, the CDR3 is TGTGCCAGCAGCTTCGGGACAACCGACCAGCCCCAGCATTTT. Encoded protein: CASSFGTTDQPQHF.